The present T cell receptor (beta chain) was sequenced within a study of blood T cells in healthy people across ages. Study-wide results and limits: For the donors, CMV status was unknown and possibly confounded expanded clonotype changes.

A sample-barcoded 5' primer and a J-beta primer mix were used in a second PCR of roughly 6 to 11 cycles. Each cDNA molecule received a tag from a template-switch adaptor that had 12 random nucleotides. MiXCR, applied by TCRdb to the 5' RACE reads, yields one record per CDR3 protein. Of roughly 500,000 distinct CDR3 sequences in the sample, roughly 28% were seen once. This clonotype was counted only a few times. Its cognate antigen is unknown. The sample comprised blood. This TCR derives from a woman aged 70-85 years in good health.

CDR3 nucleotides: TGCGCCAGCAGCTCATGTGCAGCCCTTTCCTCCGGGGAGCTGTTTTTT. Translating gives CASSSCAALSSGELFF. The gene calls are TRBV5-1 and TRBJ2-2; D is uncertain. The CDR3 runs to 16 residues. V lost 3 bases to trimming and J lost 6 bases, with 18 bases between them. Germline CDR1 is SGHRS and CDR2 is YFSETQ.